This T cell receptor beta chain was captured by sequencing in a study of blood T cell repertoires in COVID-19. Libraries were prepared by immunoSEQ multiplex PCR; TCRdb keeps only in-frame clonotypes and omits some of them. Here the sample spans 100,000 to 150,000 clones, around 81% being singletons. Germline values: CDR1 MDHEN, CDR2 SYDVKM. J was trimmed by 7 bases and V by 6 bases; bases with no gene match: 7. The CDR3 is 13 residues long. The J gene is TRBJ1-2, the V gene TRBV28, with 8 bases aligning to TRBD1. This receptor was taken from a woman aged 45 to 65 with acute or convalescent COVID-19. The sample comprised peripheral blood. The CDR3 protein is CASSGTGPFGYTF. As DNA, the CDR3 is TGTGCCAGCAGCGGGACAGGCCCTTTTGGCTACACCTTC.